This T cell receptor beta chain was observed in a study of PD-1 blockade in classical Hodgkin lymphoma. Overall study results and limits: Complete responders' diversity at baseline resembled that of newly diagnosed patients. Repertoire differences have undefined causes, possibly disease activity or prior therapy. At C4D1, TCR diversity had climbed significantly for CD4+ cells, though not for CD8+ cells.

Per the germline V gene, CDR1 is MNHEY and CDR2 is SVGAGI. The CDR3 totals 15 residues. The V end was cut by 4 bases, the J end by 4 bases, with 13 bases between. Relapse after autologous stem cell transplantation occurred in every patient, and brentuximab vedotin exposure varied. Best outcomes ranged across complete response, partial response and progressive disease. The data were produced by immunoSEQ multiplex PCR, yet TCRdb's version contains in-frame clones alone and is incomplete. The sample lists more than 90,000 clones, about four fifths seen once, with 16% in the top ten. To note about this clone: The antigen is not known.

The clonotype originates from a human donor with classical Hodgkin lymphoma. The gene calls are TRBV6-5 and TRBJ2-2; no reliable D call. Sequencing used peripheral blood mononuclear cells (PBMCs), obtained before the second cycle of nivolumab. The CDR3 reads CASSSRRRGTGELFF. The CDR3 DNA follows: TGTGCCAGCAGTTCCCGGAGAAGAGGCACCGGGGAGCTGTTTTTT.